This T cell receptor (beta chain) was identified in a study of beta chain features in type 1 diabetes. Study information: All samples combined gave roughly 100,000,000 sorted cells for examination.

The table lists this clone with a few counts. Its antigen is not identified. This CDR3 contains 14 residues. Germline loops: CDR1 SGHRS, CDR2 YFSETQ. The V gene end was trimmed by 0 bases and the J gene end by 10 bases; junction bases not matched to a gene: 1. Isolated RNA was reverse transcribed in full, so expressed TCRB transcripts were sequenced. Reads from naive, central memory and regulatory T cell samples averaged approximately 3.7 million. Here immunoSEQ multiplex PCR was the method, and the copy in TCRdb shows in-frame clones only, minus some. This repertoire shows 200,000 to 300,000 clones, approximately 11% found once; its top ten account for around 0.015%. Study-level results: Sequencing of cDNA might inflate the share of cells that strongly express TCR. The study left unresolved whether HLA type influences TCRB rearrangement. In all four CD4+ subsets, TCRB CDR3 length was significantly, moderately reduced in type 1 diabetes.

The rearrangement joins TRBV5-1 to TRBJ2-1; 13 bases map to TRBD2. This sequence originates from a man under 40 with type 1 diabetes. Sequenced: naive CD4+ T cells from blood. The CDR3 sequence is CASSLETSGGEQFF. CDR3 coding DNA: TGCGCCAGCAGCTTGGAGACTAGCGGGGGGGAGCAGTTCTTC. Combining the CDR3 with reference TRBV5-1 and TRBJ2-1 gives the whole variable domain KAGVTQTPRYLIKTRGQQVTLSCSPISGHRSVSWYQQTPGQGLQFLFEYFSETQRNKGNFPGRFSGRQFSNSRSEMNVSTLELGDSALYLCASSLETSGGEQFFGPGTRLTVL.